A single sample gave rise to the 25 T cell receptor beta chains below, sequenced in a study of shared clonotypes between healthy human individuals. Profiling relied on immunoSEQ multiplex PCR, and the TCRdb table lists in-frame clones only, not all of them. The sample lists around 2,000,000 clones; around 93% were seen once. CD8 cells regarded as naive lacked CD45RO, were positively chosen for CCR7, and omitted terminally differentiated effector memory CD45RA+ cells. Material for sequencing was naive CD8+ T cells from PBMCs. Receptors were obtained from a man aged 18-30 years in good health. Some clones in this sample may be carry-over from other donors' samples.

The J gene is TRBJ2-1, the V gene TRBV27; 14 bases are a match to TRBD2. The CDR3 totals 18 residues. Germline-derived CDR1 and CDR2 are MNHEY and SMNVEV (reference sequence). V lost 2 bases, J lost 1 base, and 4 bases stayed unmatched. In DNA form, the CDR3 reads TGTGCCAGCAGTTTAAGGACTAGCGGGAGGCATTCCTACAATGAGCAGTTCTTC. This gives the protein CASSLRTSGRHSYNEQFF.

The gene calls are TRBV9 and TRBJ2-1; TRBD2 aligns across 11 bases. The CDR3 has 17 residues. V lost 0 bases, J lost 5 bases, and 7 bases stayed unmatched. Germline V gene data show CDR1 as SGDLS and CDR2 as YYNGEE. The CDR3 region has the DNA TGTGCCAGCAGCGTAGGGCCAGGGACTAGCGGTCACAATGAGCAGTTCTTC. Translation gives CASSVGPGTSGHNEQFF.

This clone is a singleton in its sample. V gene TRBV5-6 combines with J gene TRBJ2-7; 7 nucleotides align to TRBD1. The trim removed 4 bases at V and 5 bases at J, leaving 6 bases unmatched. Germline V CDR1 and CDR2: SGHDT, YYEEEE. The CDR3 consists of 13 residues. The CDR3 reads CASSLTGSHEQYF. The DNA of the CDR3 is TGTGCCAGCAGCCTGACAGGGAGCCACGAGCAGTACTTC.

This rearrangement joins TRBV5-1 to TRBJ2-7, with 7 bases aligning to TRBD1. The CDR3 consists of 11 residues. The V gene's germline CDR1 is SGHRS and CDR2 YFSETQ. V shed 9 bases and J 2 bases; nucleotides not matched to a gene: 2. The DNA for the CDR3 is TGCGCCACCGGACAGGCCTACGAGCAGTACTTC. Its translation: CATGQAYEQYF.

This chain links TRBV28 with TRBJ2-5, with D possibly being TRBD1 (5 bases). With 7 bases removed from V and 5 bases from J, the gap between germline ends came to 11 bases. Germline lookup yields CDR1 MDHEN and CDR2 SYDVKM. The CDR3 has 12 residues. CDR3: CASNLWGETQYF. The CDR3 coding sequence is TGTGCCAGCAATCTATGGGGCGAGACCCAGTACTTC.

The V call is TRBV6-5, the J call TRBJ2-7; D is perhaps TRBD2 (5 bases). Germline lookup yields CDR1 MNHEY and CDR2 SVGAGI. Trimming took 5 bases from V and 3 from J, leaving 14 bases between them. This CDR3 contains 14 residues. CDR3 nucleotide sequence: TGTGCCAGCAGTGAAACGGGGTCCCTCTACGAGCAGTACTTC. It is translated as CASSETGSLYEQYF.

The table lists this clone with a few counts. The rearrangement uses TRBV7-6 and TRBJ1-5; D unresolved. The CDR3 contains 13 residues. Germline assignment: CDR1 SGHVS and CDR2 FNYEAQ. V was pared by 4 bases and J by 4 bases, with 8 bases between. This CDR3 reads CASSSRNNQPQHF. For the CDR3, the DNA is TGTGCCAGCAGCTCCAGGAATAATCAGCCCCAGCATTTT.

The chain uses TRBV29-1 and TRBJ2-7; no clear D. The CDR3 runs 10 residues. V lost 2 bases and J lost 4, with 3 bases in between. Germline V CDR1 and CDR2: SQVTM, ANQGSEA. CDR3 sequence reads: CSVERYEQYF. CDR3 sequence (DNA): TGCAGCGTTGAACGGTACGAGCAGTACTTC.

This chain connects TRBV5-5 to TRBJ2-7; the match to TRBD2 covers 11 bases. Trimming took 4 bases from V and 1 from J; bases not matched to a gene: 4. Germline values: CDR1 SGHKS, CDR2 YYEKEE (reference sequence). The CDR3 is made up of 15 amino acids. The DNA for the CDR3 is TGTGCCAGCAGCGCGGGACTAGCGGAGTCCTACGAGCAGTACTTC. The encoded protein is CASSAGLAESYEQYF.

The chain employs TRBV7-9 and TRBJ1-1; TRBD1 matches at 7 bases. The CDR3 loop spans 14 amino acids. Germline V gene lookup returns CDR1 SEHNR and CDR2 FQNEAQ (reference sequence). Trimming removed 5 bases from V and 5 bases from J; junction bases left unmatched: 8. The chain's CDR3 is CASSPGTVLTEAFF. The CDR3 coding sequence is TGTGCCAGCAGCCCCGGGACAGTCTTAACTGAAGCTTTCTTT. Looking up the rest from reference TRBV7-9 and TRBJ1-1 gives the full variable domain: DTGVSQNPRHKITKRGQNVTFRCDPISEHNRLYWYRQTLGQGPEFLTYFQNEAQLEKSRLLSDRFSAERPKGSFSTLEIQRTEQGDSAMYLCASSPGTVLTEAFFGQGTRLTVV.

This chain uses TRBV10-2 with TRBJ2-1; 10 nucleotides line up with TRBD2. The length of the CDR3 is 15 residues. The ends lost 6 bases at V and 4 bases at J; junction bases unmatched: 6. CDR1 and CDR2 (germline): WSHSY, SAAADI. This CDR3 is CASSMTSGLYNEQFF. In nucleotides, the CDR3 is TGCGCCAGCAGCATGACTAGCGGGTTATACAATGAGCAGTTCTTC.

V and J are TRBV5-1 and TRBJ2-3; TRBD1 is a possible D gene (6 bases). The CDR3 sequence is 16 residues long. The germline V gene has CDR1 SGHRS and CDR2 YFSETQ. Trimming removed 4 bases at V and 0 bases at J, with 15 bases between. The CDR3 protein is CASSPWTAKSTDTQYF. CDR3 nucleotides: TGCGCCAGCAGCCCATGGACAGCGAAAAGCACAGATACGCAGTATTTT.

This chain connects TRBV28 to TRBJ1-5, with TRBD1 matching 7 bases. The CDR3 spans 15 residues. Germline-derived CDR1 and CDR2 are MDHEN and SYDVKM. Losses at the gene ends were 8 bases for V and 6 bases for J; bases not matched to a gene: 13. The CDR3 coding sequence is TGTGCCAGCTCTTGGGTGCCAGGGGGGGGTCAGCCCCAGCATTTT. Translation gives CASSWVPGGGQPQHF.

CDR3 loop: CASTPATPEQYF. DNA for the CDR3: TGTGCCAGCACCCCGGCCACTCCCGAGCAGTACTTC. The chain links TRBV2 to TRBJ2-7; D is unclear. The CDR3 has 12 amino acids. Germline CDR1 reads SNHLY; CDR2 reads FYNNEI. The V and J ends lost 7 bases and 6 bases respectively, with 13 bases between them. The variable domain in full, with the rest retrieved from reference TRBV2 and TRBJ2-7, is EPEVTQTPSHQVTQMGQEVILRCVPISNHLYFYWYRQILGQKVEFLVSFYNNEISEKSEIFDDQFSVERPDGSNFTLKIRSTKLEDSAMYFCASTPATPEQYFGPGTRLTVT.

Details on this clone: The sample carries other DNA sequences with the same CDR3. Here the CDR3 reads CASSRGQGGTGELFF. The CDR3 DNA is TGTGCCAGCAGCCGGGGACAGGGAGGCACCGGGGAGCTGTTTTTT. The J gene is TRBJ2-2, the V gene TRBV7-9, with TRBD1 identical over 9 bases. V trimming: 5 bases; J trimming: 4 bases; junction bases outside the gene matches: 5. CDR1 is SEHNR, CDR2 FQNEAQ, per germline (reference sequence). The CDR3 is 15 residues long. The entire variable domain, with the rest obtained from reference TRBV7-9 and TRBJ2-2, is as follows: DTGVSQNPRHKITKRGQNVTFRCDPISEHNRLYWYRQTLGQGPEFLTYFQNEAQLEKSRLLSDRFSAERPKGSFSTLEIQRTEQGDSAMYLCASSRGQGGTGELFFGEGSRLTVL.

Concerning this clone: Other DNA sequences in this specimen translate into the identical CDR3. CDR3: CASSPGTSGNTGELFF. CDR3 sequence (DNA): TGTGCCAGCAGTCCGGGGACTAGCGGGAACACCGGGGAGCTGTTTTTT. The chain links TRBV27 to TRBJ2-2; the match to TRBD2 covers 11 bases. After removal of 5 bases from V and 1 base from J, the junction contained 3 bases not matched to a gene. The length of the CDR3 is 16 residues. Looked up from germline, CDR1 is MNHEY and CDR2 is SMNVEV (reference sequence).

The chain is built from TRBV11-2 and TRBJ2-1; D uncertain. Germline V gene lookup returns CDR1 SGHAT and CDR2 FQNNGV. The CDR3 covers 15 residues. Trimming removed 7 bases at V and 10 bases at J, with 23 bases between. CDR3 DNA: TGTGCCAGCAACTCCCGGCGAGACGAGTCATGGGAGCAGTTCTTC. As protein: CASNSRRDESWEQFF.

On this clone: At the DNA level, this CDR3 is encoded by other sequences in the same sample as well. V and J are TRBV27 and TRBJ1-1; D not certain. V shed 2 bases and J shed 0 bases, with 4 bases lying between them. Germline V CDR1 and CDR2: MNHEY, SMNVEV (reference sequence). The CDR3 loop spans 13 amino acids. The DNA of the CDR3 is TGTGCCAGCAGTTTACTGATGAACACTGAAGCTTTCTTT. Amino acids: CASSLLMNTEAFF.

Of note for this clone: This specimen includes other DNA sequences encoding the same CDR3. The chain employs TRBV9 and TRBJ2-7; 11 bases are a match to TRBD2. The CDR3 consists of 17 residues. Per germline, CDR1 SGDLS and CDR2 YYNGEE. The V gene end was trimmed by 0 bases and the J gene end by 1 base; junction bases not matched to a gene: 6. DNA for the CDR3: TGTGCCAGCAGCGTAGGGCTAGCGGGAGGTGGTTCCTACGAGCAGTACTTC. Its translation: CASSVGLAGGGSYEQYF.

This clone occurred once. The chain is built from TRBV19 and TRBJ1-1; tentative D call: TRBD1 (6 bases). This CDR3 is 18 amino acids long. CDR1 and CDR2 (germline): LNHDA, SQIVND (reference sequence). Trimming pared 0 bases from V and 0 bases from J, leaving 17 bases between. In nucleotides, the CDR3 is TGTGCCAGTAGTATAGATCCGGACAGCGAGTTTATGAACACTGAAGCTTTCTTT. Amino acid sequence: CASSIDPDSEFMNTEAFF.

The rearrangement joins TRBV11-1 to TRBJ2-3; D not certain. In germline, CDR1 is SGHAT, CDR2 FQDESV (reference sequence). The CDR3 runs 14 residues. The V end lost 3 bases, the J end lost 1 base, and 8 bases lay between the germline ends. The CDR3 is CASSLYSGTDTQYF. The CDR3 DNA reads TGTGCCAGCAGCTTGTACAGTGGCACAGATACGCAGTATTTT.

About this clone: A single base separates this from a much larger clone, so it may be a read error. This specimen includes other DNA sequences encoding the same CDR3. The chain links TRBV2 to TRBJ2-7, with no clear D. The germline V gene has CDR1 SNHLY and CDR2 FYNNEI. The V end was cut by 5 bases, the J end by 4 bases, with 6 bases between. This CDR3 region has 11 residues. The CDR3 sequence: CASSFSYEQYF. As DNA, the CDR3 is TGTGCCAGCAGTTTTTCGTACGAGCAGTACTTC. The entire variable domain, with the rest obtained from reference TRBV2 and TRBJ2-7, is as follows: EPEVTQTPSHQVTQMGQEVILRCVPISNHLYFYWYRQILGQKVEFLVSFYNNEISEKSEIFDDQFSVERPDGSNFTLKIRSTKLEDSAMYFCASSFSYEQYFGPGTRLTVT.

This chain joins TRBV10-3 and TRBJ2-1; TRBD1 agrees at 9 bases. Trimming cost V 4 bases and J 9 bases; bases outside gene matches: 7. From germline, CDR1 is ENHRY and CDR2 SYGVKD. This CDR3 contains 14 residues. The CDR3 sequence is CAISGPGQGGEQFF. The CDR3 region has the DNA TGTGCCATCAGTGGGCCGGGACAGGGAGGTGAGCAGTTCTTC.

The V gene is TRBV10-2, the J gene TRBJ2-1; either TRBD1 or TRBD2 may fit D (5 bases each). The CDR3 covers 12 residues. Trimming left V 4 bases short and J 9 bases short, with 10 bases between. The V gene's germline CDR1 is WSHSY and CDR2 SAAADI. The CDR3, as DNA: TGCGCCAGCAGTGCTCGTGGGGGTGAGCAGTTCTTC. This encodes CASSARGGEQFF.

This chain connects TRBV5-1 to TRBJ2-2, with TRBD2 matching 10 bases. J gave up 9 bases and V 4 bases, and 15 bases lay outside the gene matches. The CDR3 has 17 residues. Germline V CDR1 and CDR2: SGHRS, YFSETQ. The CDR3, as DNA: TGCGCCAGCAGCAGGACTAGCGGTAGATACACCGGCAGGGAGCTGTTTTTT. Translation gives CASSRTSGRYTGRELFF.